This T cell receptor beta chain was sequenced during a study of identifying expanded T cells in peripheral blood. In the case of this clone: The antigen is undetermined.

Study-wide findings and caveats: Clone count variance between approximately two-week samples rose with total template count.

The table came from immunoSEQ multiplex PCR; TCRdb's copy has only in-frame clones and leaves some out. The sample consists of under 150,000 clones, roughly 90% of them appearing once. No infections or other immune events were documented during collection. Trimming left V 2 bases short and J 8 bases short, with 9 bases between. The CDR3 is made up of 12 amino acids. Germline V gives CDR1 MNHEY, CDR2 SVGAGI. Sequenced sample: blood. The chain joins TRBV6-5 to TRBJ1-2; D possibly corresponds to TRBD1 (5 bases). The clonotype was recovered from a person aged 18 to 75 in good health. The CDR3: CASSYEGRGYTF. CDR3 in DNA: TGTGCCAGCAGTTACGAGGGGCGAGGCTACACCTTC.